The 8 T cell receptor beta chains below were found in one sample sequenced in a study of cytomegalovirus exposure and HLA in healthy donors. The data were produced by immunoSEQ multiplex PCR, yet TCRdb's version contains in-frame clones alone and is incomplete. The sample contains 220,000 or so clones, 80% to 85% of which appear only once. Specimen: PBMCs. The receptors shown here come from a woman in her 30s in good health and CMV-seropositive.

This clone was seen once. V is TRBV6-5 and J is TRBJ1-5, with 11 positions matching TRBD1. Unmatched junction bases numbered 2, after V lost 5 bases and J lost 5 bases. The CDR3 sequence is 14 residues long. Germline V gene lookup returns CDR1 MNHEY and CDR2 SVGAGI. The CDR3 nucleotides are TGTGCCAGCAGTCGGACAGGGGGCGATCAGCCCCAGCATTTT. Translated: CASSRTGGDQPQHF.

This chain connects TRBV7-2 to TRBJ2-7; no clear D gene. This CDR3 contains 14 residues. V lost 5 bases to trimming and J lost 5 bases, with 16 bases between them. Germline values: CDR1 SGHTA, CDR2 FQGNSA. CDR3 sequence (DNA): TGTGCCAGCAGCACCCGGATAGGGTTCGACGAGCAGTACTTC. This translates into CASSTRIGFDEQYF.

Here the CDR3 reads CSVVRTTVNTEAFF. The DNA for the CDR3 is TGCAGCGTTGTCCGGACTACAGTCAACACTGAAGCTTTCTTT. This sequence joins TRBV29-1 and TRBJ1-1; D not resolved. The CDR3 consists of 14 residues. Germline CDR1 SQVTM, CDR2 ANQGSEA. Trimming left V 4 bases short and J 2 bases short, with 14 bases between. Variable domain in full (rest from reference TRBV29-1 and TRBJ1-1): SAVISQKPSRDICQRGTSLTIQCQVDSQVTMMFWYRQQPGQSLTLIATANQGSEATYESGFVIDKFPISRPNLTFSTLTVSNMSPEDSSIYLCSVVRTTVNTEAFFGQGTRLTVV.

This rearrangement joins TRBV13 to TRBJ1-5; D ambiguous. Germline CDR1 reads PRHDT; CDR2 reads FYEKMQ (reference sequence). The CDR3 spans 14 residues. Deletions cut 0 bases from V and 2 bases from J, with 5 bases between. The CDR3: CASSLGQGNQPQHF. For the CDR3, the DNA is TGTGCCAGCAGCTTAGGCCAGGGCAATCAGCCCCAGCATTTT.

The rearrangement joins TRBV6-1 to TRBJ2-3, with 10 bases that match TRBD2. V gave up 6 bases and J gave up 0 bases; unmatched junction bases: 3. The CDR3 runs to 15 residues. Germline CDR1 reads MNHNS; CDR2 reads SASEGT. CDR3 protein: CASSGSGRSTDTQYF. The CDR3, as DNA: TGTGCCAGCAGCGGTAGCGGGAGGAGCACAGATACGCAGTATTTT.

The rearrangement links TRBV6-1 to TRBJ2-7; 13 nucleotides line up with TRBD2. J lost 2 bases, V lost 6 bases, and 4 bases had no gene match. The CDR3 has 15 residues. Germline loops: CDR1 MNHNS, CDR2 SASEGT. In DNA form, the CDR3 reads TGTGCCAGCAGAAAACTAGCGGGAGGGCCCTACGAGCAGTACTTC. Residues: CASRKLAGGPYEQYF.

This clone was found a few times. V and J are TRBV5-1 and TRBJ2-7; D unclear. The CDR3 has 14 amino acids. V was pared by 1 base and J by 3 bases, with 11 bases between. CDR1 SGHRS and CDR2 YFSETQ come from the germline V gene. Here the CDR3 DNA reads TGCGCCAGCAGCTTGTTTCCGGATTACTACGAGCAGTACTTC. Translation gives CASSLFPDYYEQYF.

A remark on this clone: The same CDR3 is also encoded by other DNA sequences in this sample. The V gene is TRBV29-1, the J gene TRBJ1-1; TRBD1 agrees at 7 bases. Trimming took 3 bases from V and 1 from J; bases not matched to a gene: 2. Germline assignment: CDR1 SQVTM and CDR2 ANQGSEA. This CDR3 is 13 amino acids long. CDR3 protein: CSVDRGGNTEAFF. CDR3 coding DNA: TGCAGCGTTGACAGGGGGGGGAACACTGAAGCTTTCTTT.